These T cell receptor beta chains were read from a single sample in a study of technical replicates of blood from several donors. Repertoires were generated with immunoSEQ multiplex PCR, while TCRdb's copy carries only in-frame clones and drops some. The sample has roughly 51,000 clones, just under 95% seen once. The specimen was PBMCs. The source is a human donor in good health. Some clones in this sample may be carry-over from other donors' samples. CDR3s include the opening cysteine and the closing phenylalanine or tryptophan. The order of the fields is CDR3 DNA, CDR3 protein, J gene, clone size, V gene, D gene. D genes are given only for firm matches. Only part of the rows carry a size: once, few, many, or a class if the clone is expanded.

DNA: TGTGCCAGCAGCCAAACAGGACGGACAGGGAGTCTCTATGGCTACACCTTC; CDR3: CASSQTGRTGSLYGYTF; J: TRBJ1-2; size: once; V: TRBV14; D: TRBD1
DNA: TGCGCCAGCAGCTTGCAACAGGGGAACACTGAAGCTTTCTTT; CDR3: CASSLQQGNTEAFF; J: TRBJ1-1; size: -; V: TRBV5-1; D: -
DNA: TGTGCCAGCAGTGCTCGAACAGGGGGACTGGACTATGGCTACACCTTC; CDR3: CASSARTGGLDYGYTF; J: TRBJ1-2; size: -; V: TRBV25-1; D: TRBD1
DNA: TGTGCCACCAGCAGGGACACTTTAGCTAACTATGGCTACACCTTC; CDR3: CATSRDTLANYGYTF; J: TRBJ1-2; size: -; V: TRBV15; D: -
DNA: TGCGCCAGCAGCCAAGCACATCTTAACACTGAAGCTTTCTTT; CDR3: CASSQAHLNTEAFF; J: TRBJ1-1; size: -; V: TRBV4-3; D: -
DNA: TGTGCCAGCAGCCAAGATCCAGGAAGTAATTCACCCCTCCACTTT; CDR3: CASSQDPGSNSPLHF; J: TRBJ1-6; size: -; V: TRBV4-2; D: -
DNA: TGTGCCAGCAGCGGGACTAGCTTTTACAATGAGCAGTTCTTC; CDR3: CASSGTSFYNEQFF; J: TRBJ2-1; size: -; V: TRBV11-2; D: TRBD2
DNA: TGTGCCAGCAGCGCCTACGGGGGTCCTAATGAAAAACTGTTTTTT; CDR3: CASSAYGGPNEKLFF; J: TRBJ1-4; size: few; V: TRBV9; D: -
DNA: TGTGCCAGCAGCTTACGGGGGGCTGGGGAAAAACTGTTTTTT; CDR3: CASSLRGAGEKLFF; J: TRBJ1-4; size: -; V: TRBV11-2; D: -
DNA: TGCAGCGTCCTTTGGGAGGATTCCTACGAGCAGTACTTC; CDR3: CSVLWEDSYEQYF; J: TRBJ2-7; size: -; V: TRBV29-1; D: -
DNA: TGTGCCAGCAGCTTAACTAGCGGGGGTGCCTACGAGCAGTACTTC; CDR3: CASSLTSGGAYEQYF; J: TRBJ2-7; size: -; V: TRBV11-1; D: TRBD2
DNA: TGTGCCAGCTCACCAGCTTCAGCGGGGGGGGTCGCCCGCGAAAAACTGTTTTTT; CDR3: CASSPASAGGVAREKLFF; J: TRBJ1-4; size: -; V: TRBV18; D: -
DNA: TGTGCCAGCAGTCCAACTAGCGGGAGTCTCTATGAGCAGTTCTTC; CDR3: CASSPTSGSLYEQFF; J: TRBJ2-1; size: once; V: TRBV4-2; D: TRBD2
DNA: TGTGCCATCAGTGAGTCGGACACAGGAGAGACCCAGTACTTC; CDR3: CAISESDTGETQYF; J: TRBJ2-5; size: -; V: TRBV10-3; D: -
DNA: TGTGCCAGCAGCAGCCGACTAGCGGGGGATCCCCCCACAGATACGCAGTATTTT; CDR3: CASSSRLAGDPPTDTQYF; J: TRBJ2-3; size: -; V: TRBV7-2; D: TRBD2
DNA: TGTGCCAGCAGCCCTGGACTACCCAACGATGAGCAGTTCTTC; CDR3: CASSPGLPNDEQFF; J: TRBJ2-1; size: -; V: TRBV5-4; D: -
DNA: TGTGCCAGCAGTGAAGCGGGCGAGCTCAGAAGCTATGGCTACACCTTC; CDR3: CASSEAGELRSYGYTF; J: TRBJ1-2; size: -; V: TRBV2; D: -
DNA: TGTGCCAGTCGAACGACTAGCGGGATCTACGAGCAGTACTTC; CDR3: CASRTTSGIYEQYF; J: TRBJ2-7; size: -; V: TRBV5-5; D: TRBD2
DNA: TGTGCCAGCAGTTACCAGGACAGCGCAGGCGAGCAGTACTTC; CDR3: CASSYQDSAGEQYF; J: TRBJ2-7; size: -; V: TRBV6-6; D: -
DNA: TGTGCCAGCAGCTTAGGGAGGGTCGGCGGGAGCTTCGCAGATACGCAGTATTTT; CDR3: CASSLGRVGGSFADTQYF; J: TRBJ2-3; size: -; V: TRBV7-2; D: TRBD2
DNA: TGTGCCAGCAGCGCCGGGACAGGGAATCAGCCCCAGCATTTT; CDR3: CASSAGTGNQPQHF; J: TRBJ1-5; size: -; V: TRBV9; D: TRBD1
DNA: TGCAGCGTTGGACAGGGGACGAACACTGAAGCTTTCTTT; CDR3: CSVGQGTNTEAFF; J: TRBJ1-1; size: -; V: TRBV29-1; D: TRBD1
DNA: TGTGCCACCAGCAGAGGCACCGGGACTAGCGGGGGAGACTACGAGCAGTACTTC; CDR3: CATSRGTGTSGGDYEQYF; J: TRBJ2-7; size: -; V: TRBV15; D: TRBD2
DNA: TGCGCCAGCAGCTTGGATCCGGGGAAGACAGATACGCAGTATTTT; CDR3: CASSLDPGKTDTQYF; J: TRBJ2-3; size: -; V: TRBV5-1; D: -
DNA: TGTGCCAGCATTGACAGGGGCTACGAGCAGTACTTC; CDR3: CASIDRGYEQYF; J: TRBJ2-7; size: -; V: TRBV6-6; D: TRBD1
DNA: TGTGCCAGTAGCCCCCGGGACAGGGTCTACGAGCAGTACTTC; CDR3: CASSPRDRVYEQYF; J: TRBJ2-7; size: -; V: TRBV19; D: TRBD1
DNA: TGCGCCAGCAGCTGGGAGGGCTCCTACGAGCAGTACTTC; CDR3: CASSWEGSYEQYF; J: TRBJ2-7; size: -; V: TRBV4-3; D: TRBD2
DNA: TGTGCCAGCAGTGACCCTAAAACCACAGCCTACAATGAGCAGTTCTTC; CDR3: CASSDPKTTAYNEQFF; J: TRBJ2-1; size: -; V: TRBV2; D: -
DNA: TGTGCCAGCAGCGTAGATCGGGATCAGCCCCAGCATTTT; CDR3: CASSVDRDQPQHF; J: TRBJ1-5; size: -; V: TRBV9; D: -
DNA: TGCGCCAGCAGCCAAGATTTGCCGGGATATTCAGTGTCACCCCTCCACTTT; CDR3: CASSQDLPGYSVSPLHF; J: TRBJ1-6; size: -; V: TRBV4-3; D: -
DNA: TGTGCCAGCAGCATCCGGGACAGCCCCATCGGAGGCTACACCTTC; CDR3: CASSIRDSPIGGYTF; J: TRBJ1-2; size: -; V: TRBV6-5; D: TRBD1
DNA: TGTGCCAGCAGTGGAGATCGTTCCTACAATGAGCAGTTCTTC; CDR3: CASSGDRSYNEQFF; J: TRBJ2-1; size: -; V: TRBV2; D: -
DNA: TGCAGCGTTGATACAGGGTCCCGCTACGAGCAGTACTTC; CDR3: CSVDTGSRYEQYF; J: TRBJ2-7; size: -; V: TRBV29-1; D: -
DNA: TGTGCCAGTAGTATAGGGCCGGGTTGGATCTATGGCTACACCTTC; CDR3: CASSIGPGWIYGYTF; J: TRBJ1-2; size: once; V: TRBV19; D: -
DNA: TGTGCCTCTCAAGGGGGAGTCTGGACGGGGACCCAGTACTTC; CDR3: CASQGGVWTGTQYF; J: TRBJ2-5; size: -; V: TRBV30; D: -
DNA: TGTGCCAGCAGCTTCACCCTAGCGGGAGGGCCATACGAGCAGTACTTC; CDR3: CASSFTLAGGPYEQYF; J: TRBJ2-7; size: -; V: TRBV7-9; D: TRBD2
DNA: TGTGCCAGCAGTGGTAGCGGGAGGGGAATCTTAAATGAGCAGTTCTTC; CDR3: CASSGSGRGILNEQFF; J: TRBJ2-1; size: -; V: TRBV6-1; D: TRBD2
DNA: TGCGCCAGCAGCATTCGACTATCCCTTCTCGAATACAATGAGCAGTTCTTC; CDR3: CASSIRLSLLEYNEQFF; J: TRBJ2-1; size: -; V: TRBV5-1; D: -
DNA: TGTGCCAGCAGCGGCGGCAGTGAATCCTATGGCTACACCTTC; CDR3: CASSGGSESYGYTF; J: TRBJ1-2; size: few; V: TRBV2; D: -
DNA: TGTGCCAGCAGCTTGCGGCTGGTAGCGGGAGGGTACGAGCAGTACTTC; CDR3: CASSLRLVAGGYEQYF; J: TRBJ2-7; size: -; V: TRBV5-6; D: TRBD2
DNA: TGTGCCAGTAGAGATGACAGGAGCTACTATGGCTACACCTTC; CDR3: CASRDDRSYYGYTF; J: TRBJ1-2; size: -; V: TRBV19; D: -
DNA: TGTGCCAGCAGCTGGTCCGGGACCGGGGGATACACCGGGGAGCTGTTTTTT; CDR3: CASSWSGTGGYTGELFF; J: TRBJ2-2; size: -; V: TRBV7-9; D: -
DNA: TGTGCCAGCAGCCAGGGACTAGCGGGAGTTAGGGCCGGGGAGCTGTTTTTT; CDR3: CASSQGLAGVRAGELFF; J: TRBJ2-2; size: -; V: TRBV7-8; D: TRBD2
DNA: TGCAGCGTTCAGACGGGGGGGCCGTCCACTGAAGCTTTCTTT; CDR3: CSVQTGGPSTEAFF; J: TRBJ1-1; size: -; V: TRBV29-1; D: -
DNA: TGTGCCAGCAGTCCTCCCGGGACTAGAACCGGGGAGCTGTTTTTT; CDR3: CASSPPGTRTGELFF; J: TRBJ2-2; size: -; V: TRBV6-6; D: TRBD2
DNA: TGTGCCAGCAGCTCTGGACCCGGGGGAATGAACACTGAAGCTTTCTTT; CDR3: CASSSGPGGMNTEAFF; J: TRBJ1-1; size: -; V: TRBV5-8; D: -
DNA: TGTGCCAGCAGCTTACGGGAGAACTATGGCTACACCTTC; CDR3: CASSLRENYGYTF; J: TRBJ1-2; size: -; V: TRBV7-2; D: -
DNA: TGTGCCACCAGCAGAGACGGTAACAGCTACGAGCAGTACTTC; CDR3: CATSRDGNSYEQYF; J: TRBJ2-7; size: -; V: TRBV15; D: -
DNA: TGTGCCAGCAGAGGGACAGGGAGACAGCCCCAGCATTTT; CDR3: CASRGTGRQPQHF; J: TRBJ1-5; size: -; V: TRBV6-5; D: TRBD1
DNA: TGTGCCAGCAGTTTGCGGAGGCAGGATAATTCACCCCTCCACTTT; CDR3: CASSLRRQDNSPLHF; J: TRBJ1-6; size: once; V: TRBV27; D: -